This T cell receptor (beta chain) was recovered during a study of cytomegalovirus exposure and HLA in healthy donors. Study results and limitations: Usually a TCR sequence was rare, but some public TCRs were found in many donors. As a later analysis revealed, most CMV-associated TCR beta chains appeared HLA-restricted. Earlier results showed most TCR beta V segments being productive about 87% or about 30% of the time.

The germline V gene has CDR1 SGHTA and CDR2 FQGTGA. V shed 2 bases, J shed 8 bases, and the junction held 11 bases outside the gene matches. The CDR3 spans 16 residues. Both 60 Vbeta primers and 13 Jbeta primers went into the PCR. TCRdb keeps only in-frame clones here, not all; method: immunoSEQ multiplex PCR. The table lists 90,000 to 140,000 clones, about 83% of them singletons, with roughly 6.1% in the top ten. Worth noting for this clone: The antigen remains undetermined.

V gene TRBV7-3 combines with J gene TRBJ2-2, with TRBD2 identical over 7 bases. The sample was PBMCs. The clonotype originates from a man aged 18 to 30 in good health and CMV-seronegative. CDR3 loop: CASSLPPGGREGELFF. In DNA form, the CDR3 reads TGTGCCAGCAGCTTACCCCCCGGCGGGCGGGAGGGGGAGCTGTTTTTT.